These 6 T cell receptor beta chains were all obtained from the same sample, sequenced in a study of ipilimumab plus nivolumab after autologous stem cell transplantation. The protocol was immunoSEQ multiplex PCR, while the TCRdb copy is restricted to in-frame clones and leaves out a portion. The sample has roughly 25,000 clones, roughly 86% seen once. The sequencing here drew on PBMCs, taken in a trial of ipilimumab plus nivolumab as post-transplant consolidation. All receptors derive from a male donor with diffuse large B-cell lymphoma.

The chain joins TRBV30 to TRBJ1-4; TRBD1 agrees at 11 bases. The germline V gene has CDR1 GTSNPN and CDR2 SVGIG (reference sequence). This CDR3 spans 14 amino acids. The J segment lost 10 bases and the V segment lost 2 bases, leaving 6 bases of the junction unmatched. CDR3 loop: CAWSTGQGAGKLFF. CDR3 DNA sequence: TGTGCCTGGAGTACCGGACAGGGGGCGGGAAAACTGTTTTTT.

The chain links TRBV5-1 to TRBJ2-5; D not certain. Germline CDR1 and CDR2: SGHRS and YFSETQ. V was trimmed by 6 bases and J by 5 bases, leaving 14 bases between them. The CDR3 length is 13 residues. Here the CDR3 DNA reads TGCGCCAGCACGGAGAACTCCAGGGAGACCCAGTACTTC. Translation: CASTENSRETQYF.

A few counts support this clone. The CDR3 sequence: CASSQEGGGGGRSAKLFF. Written as DNA, the CDR3 is TGCGCCAGCAGCCAAGAGGGGGGCGGAGGGGGGCGGTCTGCAAAACTGTTTTTT. The rearrangement links TRBV4-1 to TRBJ1-4, with D perhaps TRBD1 (6 bases). Germline CDR1 and CDR2: MGHRA and YSYEKL. The CDR3 is 18 residues long. The ends were cut back, 0 bases at V and 10 bases at J, with 24 bases in the middle.

This chain uses TRBV6-1 with TRBJ1-2, with 7 bases that match TRBD1. The germline V gene has CDR1 MNHNS and CDR2 SASEGT. The ends lost 6 bases at V and 8 bases at J; junction bases unmatched: 15. The CDR3 is made up of 15 amino acids. The CDR3 region has the DNA TGTGCCAGCAGGATCATTCCAGGGGGAAGTGGAGGCTACACCTTC. This sequence encodes CASRIIPGGSGGYTF.

This rearrangement joins TRBV7-2 to TRBJ2-3, with 7 bases identical to TRBD1. Germline-derived CDR1 and CDR2 are SGHTA and FQGNSA. V shed 3 bases, J shed 0 bases, and the junction held 0 bases outside the gene matches. CDR3 length equals 14 residues. In DNA form, the CDR3 reads TGTGCCAGCAGCTTGACAGGGAGCACAGATACGCAGTATTTT. Residues: CASSLTGSTDTQYF.

This chain connects TRBV7-8 to TRBJ1-1, with D hard to call. Germline V gives CDR1 SGHVS, CDR2 FQNEAQ. The CDR3 runs 13 residues. V gave up 5 bases and J gave up 0 bases, with 7 bases separating them. The CDR3 nucleotides are TGTGCCAGCAGCCTCCGGTTGAACACTGAAGCTTTCTTT. It codes for CASSLRLNTEAFF.